This entry lists 24 T cell receptor beta chains sequenced from one sample in a study of blood T cell repertoires in COVID-19. Generated by immunoSEQ multiplex PCR, the TCRdb table keeps only in-frame clones and is missing some. The sample yields around 220,000 clones, approximately 90% seen once. The sequenced sample consisted of PBMCs or T cells enriched from blood (not recorded which). The receptors were sampled from a woman between 18 and 30 years old who had recovered from COVID-19.

The V call is TRBV6-4, the J call TRBJ1-6; 12 bases map to TRBD1. V was clipped by 2 bases and J by 7 bases; unmatched bases: 0. CDR1 is MRHNA, CDR2 SNTAGT, per germline. This CDR3 region has 15 residues. The chain's CDR3 is CASSDGTGGNSPLHF. In DNA, the CDR3 is TGTGCCAGCAGTGACGGGACAGGGGGCAATTCACCCCTCCACTTT.

This rearrangement joins TRBV7-2 to TRBJ2-1; D gene uncertain. The germline V and J ends were trimmed by 5 bases and 7 bases, with 9 bases remaining between them. The CDR3 covers 12 residues. Germline assignment: CDR1 SGHTA and CDR2 FQGNSA. CDR3 coding DNA: TGTGCCAGCAGCCGCTACGTAAATGAGCAGTTCTTC. Protein sequence: CASSRYVNEQFF.

The gene calls are TRBV11-2 and TRBJ1-1, with no clear D. Germline V CDR1 and CDR2: SGHAT, FQNNGV. Trimming removed 1 base from V and 1 base from J, with 7 bases in between. This CDR3 comprises 14 residues. CDR3 nucleotides: TGTGCCAGCAGCTTAGGCAGTACGAACACTGAAGCTTTCTTT. It codes for CASSLGSTNTEAFF.

The chain links TRBV21-1 to TRBJ1-4; the table's D gene call, TRBD1, was not cross checked with the DNA. TRBV21-1 is tagged as a pseudogene. This CDR3 is 19 amino acids long. The CDR3 DNA is TGTGCCAGCAGCAAAATCGGGACAGGGAATATACCAACTAATGAAAAACTGTTTTTT. Translating it yields CASSKIGTGNIPTNEKLFF.

The chain uses TRBV24-1 and TRBJ2-1, with TRBD2 identical over 9 bases. In germline, CDR1 is KGHDR, CDR2 SFDVKD. The J segment lost 4 bases and the V segment lost 1 base, leaving 1 base of the junction unmatched. The CDR3 is 15 residues long. The CDR3 sequence: CATSDLTSGYNEQFF. CDR3 in DNA: TGTGCCACCAGTGATTTAACTAGCGGGTACAATGAGCAGTTCTTC.

The chain carries TRBV4-2 and TRBJ2-3; TRBD1 matches at 11 bases. Germline-derived CDR1 and CDR2 are LGHNA and YNFKEQ. V lost 6 bases and J lost 4; bases outside the gene matches: 9. CDR3 size: 16 residues. The CDR3 sequence is CASRTGTGGFADTQYF. The CDR3, as DNA: TGTGCCAGCAGGACCGGGACAGGGGGTTTCGCAGATACGCAGTATTTT.

The CDR3 nucleotides read TGTGCCATCCCCGGCCGAGGCCAACAGGGGCCCCTAACTAGCGGGAGGGGAACCGGGGAGCTGTTTTTT. Amino acid sequence: CAIPGRGQQGPLTSGRGTGELFF. The chain joins TRBV10-3 to TRBJ2-2, with 13 bases that match TRBD2. V trimming: 8 bases; J trimming: 5 bases; junction bases outside the gene matches: 29. CDR1 and CDR2 from the germline V gene are ENHRY and SYGVKD. The CDR3 runs to 23 residues.

The chain uses TRBV27 and TRBJ2-6; tentatively, D is TRBD1 (6 bases). Trimming cost V 3 bases and J 0 bases, with 12 bases left between them. CDR1 and CDR2 from the germline V gene are MNHEY and SMNVEV (reference sequence). The CDR3 covers 17 residues. The CDR3 coding sequence is TGTGCCAGCAGTTTCCAGTTGGACAGCTCTGGGGCCAACGTCCTGACTTTC. Its translation: CASSFQLDSSGANVLTF.

The chain links TRBV2 to TRBJ1-5, with unresolved D. Trimming removed 5 bases from V and 6 bases from J, with 11 bases in between. The CDR3 consists of 13 residues. Germline loops: CDR1 SNHLY, CDR2 FYNNEI. CDR3 DNA: TGTGCCAGCAGTACTTTCCCGCGTCAGCCCCAGCATTTT. Its translation: CASSTFPRQPQHF. Full variable domain (outside the CDR3, taken from reference TRBV2 and TRBJ1-5): EPEVTQTPSHQVTQMGQEVILRCVPISNHLYFYWYRQILGQKVEFLVSFYNNEISEKSEIFDDQFSVERPDGSNFTLKIRSTKLEDSAMYFCASSTFPRQPQHFGDGTRLSIL.

The V gene is TRBV7-3, the J gene TRBJ2-1, with D possibly matching TRBD2 (7 bases). Trimming pared 3 bases from V and 8 bases from J, leaving 11 bases between. The CDR3 is 13 residues long. CDR1 and CDR2 from the germline V gene are SGHTA and FQGTGA. The CDR3 protein is CASSLRGRDEQFF. Written as DNA, the CDR3 is TGTGCCAGCAGCTTGAGGGGGAGGGATGAGCAGTTCTTC.

The gene calls are TRBV19 and TRBJ1-6; D uncertain. Germline V CDR1 and CDR2: LNHDA, SQIVND (reference sequence). CDR3 length: 12 amino acids. V was trimmed by 5 bases and J by 10 bases, leaving 9 bases between them. The CDR3 coding sequence is TGTGCCAGTAGTGTCCTGAGGTCACCCCTCCACTTT. Translating gives CASSVLRSPLHF.

The chain recombines TRBV9 with TRBJ1-2; perhaps TRBD1 as D (6 bases). The germline V gene encodes CDR1 SGDLS and CDR2 YYNGEE. CDR3 size: 13 residues. Deletions cut 3 bases from V and 10 bases from J, with 16 bases between. As DNA, the CDR3 is TGTGCCAGCAGCGCCCGGACAGTTAGTCCCTACACCTTC. Its protein product is CASSARTVSPYTF.

This chain connects TRBV15 to TRBJ2-3, with TRBD2 identical over 10 bases. The CDR3 runs 15 residues. Germline V gene data show CDR1 as LNHNV and CDR2 as YYDKDF (reference sequence). Trimming cost V 6 bases and J 2 bases; bases outside gene matches: 5. The CDR3 DNA reads as TGTGCCACCAGGGAAGGGACTAGCGACACAGATACGCAGTATTTT. It translates to CATREGTSDTDTQYF.

The chain has TRBV6-5 and TRBJ1-1; 8 nucleotides line up with TRBD1. CDR1 and CDR2 from the germline V gene are MNHEY and SVGAGI. The CDR3 extends over 14 amino acids. Germline trimming cut 5 bases from V and 3 bases from J; bases unmatched to any gene: 5. CDR3 sequence: CASSPTGEHTEAFF. In nucleotides, the CDR3 is TGTGCCAGCAGTCCGACAGGGGAGCACACTGAAGCTTTCTTT.

V gene TRBV12-3 or TRBV12-4 combines with J gene TRBJ1-2, with D perhaps matching TRBD1 (5 bases). This CDR3 is 12 amino acids long. Trimming left V 9 bases short and J 3 bases short, with 11 bases between. CDR3 nucleotides: TGTGCCAGTTCGACAGTTCACTATGGCTACACCTTC. Its protein is CASSTVHYGYTF.

The genes are TRBV11-1 and TRBJ2-4, with a tentative D call TRBD2 (6 bases). Germline CDR1 is SGHAT and CDR2 is FQDESV (reference sequence). Trimming pared 5 bases from V and 1 base from J, leaving 15 bases between. This CDR3 spans 16 amino acids. CDR3 sequence (DNA): TGTGCCAGCAGCAACGGGATTGGGGGGGCCAAAAACATTCAGTACTTC. Translated, it gives CASSNGIGGAKNIQYF.

This chain connects TRBV6-6 to TRBJ2-2; 9 positions match TRBD1. The CDR3 loop spans 16 amino acids. Germline V gene lookup returns CDR1 MNHNY and CDR2 SVGAGI (reference sequence). V lost 5 bases, J lost 6 bases, and 10 bases stayed unmatched. The CDR3 DNA is TGTGCCAGCAGTCCCGCGGACAGGGGATATTCCGGGGAGCTGTTTTTT. Protein product: CASSPADRGYSGELFF.

The V gene is TRBV6-1, the J gene TRBJ1-5; the match to TRBD1 covers 7 bases. This CDR3 has 16 residues. The V and J ends lost 4 bases and 0 bases, in that order; junction bases with no gene match: 6. Germline V gene sequence: CDR1 MNHNS, CDR2 SASEGT. The CDR3 DNA reads TGTGCCAGCAGTGGACAGGGACACGTTAGCAATCAGCCCCAGCATTTT. This codes for CASSGQGHVSNQPQHF.

The chain recombines TRBV12-3 or TRBV12-4 with TRBJ1-4, with a possible D match to TRBD1 (6 bases). Between the trimmed V and J ends, which lost 5 bases and 12 bases, there was a span of 16 bases. The CDR3 is 13 amino acids. CDR3 residues: CASSKLQGSQLFF. The CDR3, as DNA: TGTGCCAGCAGTAAACTACAGGGATCGCAACTGTTTTTT.

The chain links TRBV14 to TRBJ1-1, with TRBD1 as a possible D gene (5 bases). Trimming took 8 bases from V and 0 from J, leaving 22 bases between them. The CDR3 sequence is 17 residues long. Germline V gives CDR1 SGHDN, CDR2 FVKESK. CDR3 protein: CASELAEGVVMNTEAFF. The CDR3 DNA follows: TGTGCCAGCGAACTAGCGGAAGGGGTGGTCATGAACACTGAAGCTTTCTTT. Full variable domain (outside the CDR3, taken from reference TRBV14 and TRBJ1-1): EAGVTQFPSHSVIEKGQTVTLRCDPISGHDNLYWYRRVMGKEIKFLLHFVKESKQDESGMPNNRFLAERTGGTYSTLKVQPAELEDSGVYFCASELAEGVVMNTEAFFGQGTRLTVV.

The CDR3 protein is CASMEGPRSYEQYF. CDR3 DNA: TGTGCCAGTATGGAGGGGCCCAGGTCCTACGAGCAGTACTTC. The chain uses TRBV19 and TRBJ2-7, with TRBD2 as a possible D gene (6 bases). Germline values: CDR1 LNHDA, CDR2 SQIVND (reference sequence). The V and J ends lost 7 bases and 1 base respectively, with 14 bases between them. The length of the CDR3 is 14 residues.

The gene calls are TRBV11-1 and TRBJ1-6, with 7 nucleotides matching TRBD1. This CDR3 has 16 residues. From germline, CDR1 is SGHAT and CDR2 FQDESV (reference sequence). Trimming cost V 5 bases and J 9 bases; bases outside gene matches: 13. The CDR3 bases are TGTGCCAGCAGCCCCGAGGTAGGGGGCAATCCTTCACCCCTCCACTTT. Its translation is CASSPEVGGNPSPLHF.

V and J are TRBV24-1 and TRBJ2-7; tentatively, D is TRBD1 (6 bases). This CDR3 comprises 16 residues. CDR1 is KGHDR, CDR2 SFDVKD, per germline. The V end was cut by 3 bases, the J end by 2 bases, with 16 bases between. The CDR3 DNA reads TGTGCCACCAGTGATCCCACCGTCACAGGGCCCTACGAGCAGTACTTC. It is translated as CATSDPTVTGPYEQYF.

The chain carries TRBV7-9 and TRBJ2-1, with TRBD1 as a possible D gene (6 bases). Trimming took off 0 bases at V and 4 bases at J, with 10 bases between the two ends. Per the germline V gene, CDR1 is SEHNR and CDR2 is FQNEAQ (reference sequence). This CDR3 region has 15 residues. The CDR3 spells CASSLAQGLYNEQFF. CDR3 in DNA: TGTGCCAGCAGCTTAGCGCAGGGGTTGTACAATGAGCAGTTCTTC. The variable domain in full, with the rest retrieved from reference TRBV7-9 and TRBJ2-1, is DTGVSQNPRHKITKRGQNVTFRCDPISEHNRLYWYRQTLGQGPEFLTYFQNEAQLEKSRLLSDRFSAERPKGSFSTLEIQRTEQGDSAMYLCASSLAQGLYNEQFFGPGTRLTVL.